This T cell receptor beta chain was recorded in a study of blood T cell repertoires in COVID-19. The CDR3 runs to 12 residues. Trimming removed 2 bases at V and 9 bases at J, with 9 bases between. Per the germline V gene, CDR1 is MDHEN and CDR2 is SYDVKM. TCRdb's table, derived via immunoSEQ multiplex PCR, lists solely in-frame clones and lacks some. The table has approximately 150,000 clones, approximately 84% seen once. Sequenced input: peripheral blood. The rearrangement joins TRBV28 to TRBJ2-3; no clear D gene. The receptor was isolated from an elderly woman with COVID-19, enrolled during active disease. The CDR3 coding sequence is TGTGCCAGCAGTTTAACGCGGTTAACGCAGTATTTT. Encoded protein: CASSLTRLTQYF. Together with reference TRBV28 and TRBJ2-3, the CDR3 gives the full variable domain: DVKVTQSSRYLVKRTGEKVFLECVQDMDHENMFWYRQDPGLGLRLIYFSYDVKMKEKGDIPEGYSVSREKKERFSLILESASTNQTSMYLCASSLTRLTQYFGPGTRLTVL.